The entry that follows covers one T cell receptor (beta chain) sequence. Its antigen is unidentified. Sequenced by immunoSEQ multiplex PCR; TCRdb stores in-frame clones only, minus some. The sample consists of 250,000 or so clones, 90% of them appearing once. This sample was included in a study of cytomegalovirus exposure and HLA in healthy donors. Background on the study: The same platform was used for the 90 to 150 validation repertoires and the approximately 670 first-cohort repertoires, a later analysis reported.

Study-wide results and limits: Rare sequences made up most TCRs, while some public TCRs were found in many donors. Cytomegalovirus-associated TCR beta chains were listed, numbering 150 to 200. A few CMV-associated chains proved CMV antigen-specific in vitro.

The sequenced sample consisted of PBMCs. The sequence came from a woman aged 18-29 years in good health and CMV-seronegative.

The CDR3 here is CASREGARYGYTF. In DNA form, the CDR3 reads TGTGCCAGCAGGGAGGGAGCGCGTTATGGCTACACCTTC. V usage is TRBV27 and J usage is TRBJ1-2; no definite D call. The germline V gene encodes CDR1 MNHEY and CDR2 SMNVEV (reference sequence). The CDR3 consists of 13 residues. Trimming stripped 6 bases from V and 5 bases from J, with 13 bases between.